The 18 T cell receptor beta chains below come from one sample, sequenced in a study of technical replicates of blood from several donors. The assay was immunoSEQ multiplex PCR, and TCRdb's table has in-frame clones only and misses some. This sample has approximately 13,000 clones, with 75% to 85% found just once. The sequenced sample was PBMCs. These TCRs come from a human donor in good health.

This chain joins TRBV7-2 and TRBJ1-5, with D hard to call. The germline V and J ends were trimmed by 1 base and 11 bases, with 9 bases remaining between them. In germline, CDR1 is SGHTA, CDR2 FQGNSA. The CDR3 covers 12 residues. CDR3 residues: CASSLGSEAQHF. The DNA of the CDR3 is TGTGCCAGCAGCTTAGGATCCGAGGCCCAGCATTTT.

The chain couples TRBV5-1 to TRBJ2-2, with a possible D match to TRBD1 (5 bases). V gave up 0 bases and J gave up 8 bases, with 11 bases separating them. The CDR3 is 14 amino acids. CDR1 and CDR2 (germline): SGHRS, YFSETQ. In DNA form, the CDR3 reads TGCGCCAGCAGCTTGGGACAGTTGGAGGGGGAGCTGTTTTTT. Encoded protein: CASSLGQLEGELFF.

The chain links TRBV6-5 to TRBJ1-1, with 8 nucleotides matching TRBD1. V shed 4 bases and J 4 bases; nucleotides not matched to a gene: 11. The CDR3 loop spans 16 amino acids. Germline V gene data show CDR1 as MNHEY and CDR2 as SVGAGI. The CDR3 coding sequence is TGTGCCAGCAGTTTAACAGGGGGAGGTCCGAGCACTGAAGCTTTCTTT. The encoded protein is CASSLTGGGPSTEAFF.

The V and J genes are TRBV7-2 and TRBJ2-1; possible D gene TRBD2, 6 bases. This CDR3 contains 15 residues. V dropped 5 bases and J dropped 3 bases, with 14 bases sitting between them. Germline CDR1 reads SGHTA; CDR2 reads FQGNSA. The CDR3 here is CASSRSGQLYNEQFF. CDR3 DNA: TGTGCCAGCAGCCGAAGCGGGCAACTCTACAATGAGCAGTTCTTC.

The chain combines TRBV7-9 with TRBJ2-1; D may be TRBD2 (5 bases). Germline CDR1 and CDR2: SEHNR and FQNEAQ (reference sequence). The CDR3 sequence is 16 residues long. Trimming left V 5 bases short and J 5 bases short, with 19 bases between. CDR3 coding DNA: TGTGCCAGCAGCCCTGAAGGTGCGGGTACAAACAATGAGCAGTTCTTC. This encodes CASSPEGAGTNNEQFF.

This chain connects TRBV7-8 to TRBJ1-2, with D perhaps matching TRBD1 (6 bases). Trimming pared 5 bases from V and 1 base from J, leaving 14 bases between. Germline loops: CDR1 SGHVS, CDR2 FQNEAQ. CDR3 size: 15 residues. For the CDR3, the DNA is TGTGCCAGCAGCAAAATCCGGGACATTAACTATGGCTACACCTTC. Translation gives CASSKIRDINYGYTF.

This chain uses TRBV2 with TRBJ1-1; tentatively, D is TRBD1 (6 bases). CDR3 length equals 15 residues. The germline V and J ends were trimmed by 2 bases and 6 bases, with 16 bases remaining between them. Germline assignment: CDR1 SNHLY and CDR2 FYNNEI. The CDR3 reads CASSEIQGLGAEAFF. CDR3 bases: TGTGCCAGCAGTGAAATACAGGGCCTAGGCGCTGAAGCTTTCTTT.

The chain carries TRBV7-3 and TRBJ2-2; 8 bases line up with TRBD2. Germline V lookup: CDR1 SGHTA, CDR2 FQGTGA. The ends lost 4 bases at V and 5 bases at J; junction bases unmatched: 9. The CDR3 is made up of 16 amino acids. The chain's CDR3 is CASSSPAGVPTGELFF. DNA of the CDR3: TGTGCCAGCAGCTCCCCAGCGGGAGTCCCAACCGGGGAGCTGTTTTTT.

This clone was seen only once. The chain recombines TRBV5-6 with TRBJ2-6, with a tentative D call TRBD1 (5 bases). CDR3 length equals 17 residues. The germline V gene encodes CDR1 SGHDT and CDR2 YYEEEE. Trimming took off 9 bases at V and 2 bases at J, with 21 bases between the two ends. The CDR3 is CATRKFLPGTGANVLTF. For the CDR3, the DNA is TGTGCCACCAGGAAATTCCTCCCAGGGACTGGGGCCAACGTCCTGACTTTC.

This chain links TRBV5-1 with TRBJ2-7, with D possibly being TRBD1 (6 bases). The germline gives CDR1 SGHRS, CDR2 YFSETQ. The CDR3 contains 14 residues. The ends were cut back, 2 bases at V and 5 bases at J, with 14 bases in the middle. This chain's CDR3 is CASSFDRSSDEQYF. Written as DNA, the CDR3 is TGCGCCAGCAGCTTTGACAGGTCGTCCGACGAGCAGTACTTC.

The rearrangement links TRBV21-1 to TRBJ1-2; the table's D call TRBD1 went unverified against the DNA. TRBV21-1 counts as a pseudogene. The CDR3 is 17 amino acids. The CDR3 DNA sequence: TGTGCCAGCAGCTCCAAAAACTGGTTGGCAGGGAACTATGGCTACACCTTC. This codes for CASSSKNWLAGNYGYTF.

The V gene is TRBV5-1, the J gene TRBJ2-7, with D possibly TRBD2 on 5 matching bases. Germline values: CDR1 SGHRS, CDR2 YFSETQ. V lost 0 bases, J lost 0 bases, and 10 bases lay in between. The CDR3 runs 15 residues. CDR3 bases: TGCGCCAGCAGCTTGGAGCGGTGGAGCTCCTACGAGCAGTACTTC. Translating gives CASSLERWSSYEQYF.

This clone was detected only a few times. This sequence joins TRBV7-8 and TRBJ2-1, with 8 bases lining up with TRBD2. Germline CDR1 is SGHVS and CDR2 is FQNEAQ. J lost 5 bases, V lost 6 bases, and 6 bases had no gene match. This CDR3 region has 14 residues. CDR3 protein: CASRQTSADNEQFF. CDR3 nucleotides: TGTGCCAGCAGACAGACTAGCGCCGACAATGAGCAGTTCTTC.

The chain combines TRBV28 with TRBJ1-4; D perhaps matches TRBD1 (6 bases). This CDR3 is 15 amino acids long. Germline V CDR1 and CDR2: MDHEN, SYDVKM. V was trimmed by 7 bases and J by 2 bases, leaving 14 bases between them. CDR3 loop: CASTRGAGTNEKLFF. As DNA, the CDR3 is TGTGCCAGCACCCGGGGGGCTGGCACTAATGAAAAACTGTTTTTT.

This clone was recorded once. The same CDR3 arises from other DNA sequences in this sample as well. The gene calls are TRBV5-1 and TRBJ2-3; 9 positions match TRBD2. V shed 0 bases and J 3 bases; nucleotides not matched to a gene: 5. CDR3 length: 16 residues. Germline CDR1 is SGHRS and CDR2 is YFSETQ. This CDR3 is CASSLELREGTDTQYF. CDR3 DNA sequence: TGCGCCAGCAGCTTGGAGTTGCGGGAGGGGACAGATACGCAGTATTTT.

The chain has TRBV6-5 and TRBJ1-2; 9 nucleotides align to TRBD1. The CDR3 covers 15 residues. Trimming at V came to 5 bases and at J to 4 bases, leaving 8 bases not matched to a gene. Per germline, CDR1 MNHEY and CDR2 SVGAGI. The CDR3 bases are TGTGCCAGCAGTCTCAGGACAGGGGACCTCTATGGCTACACCTTC. This sequence encodes CASSLRTGDLYGYTF.

In this sample, this clone turned up once. The gene calls are TRBV4-1 and TRBJ1-2, with a tentative D call TRBD1 (6 bases). The V gene's germline CDR1 is MGHRA and CDR2 YSYEKL. Trimming pared 0 bases from V and 2 bases from J, leaving 13 bases between. This CDR3 comprises 16 residues. The CDR3 coding sequence is TGCGCCAGCAGCCAAGATAAAGGGGGAGGGAACTATGGCTACACCTTC. Translation: CASSQDKGGGNYGYTF.

CDR3 DNA sequence: TGTGCCAGCAGCCAACCCGGAGGGACTAGCTACGAGCAGTACTTC. Translated: CASSQPGGTSYEQYF. The chain couples TRBV5-4 to TRBJ2-7, with 8 nucleotides matching TRBD2. Germline assignment: CDR1 SGHNT and CDR2 YYREEE (reference sequence). J was trimmed by 3 bases and V by 4 bases; bases with no gene match: 9. The CDR3 sequence is 15 residues long. The complete variable domain, with remaining parts taken from reference TRBV5-4 and TRBJ2-7, reads ETGVTQSPTHLIKTRGQQVTLRCSSQSGHNTVSWYQQALGQGPQFIFQYYREEENGRGNFPPRFSGLQFPNYSSELNVNALELDDSALYLCASSQPGGTSYEQYFGPGTRLTVT.